The clone carrying this T cell receptor beta chain is classed as medium-sized. What it recognizes is unknown. The data belong to a study of type 1 regulatory T cells. In the study overall: This in vitro CD4 product, T-allo10, is enriched for Tr1 cells and alloantigen-specific.

V gave up 0 bases and J gave up 8 bases, with 11 bases separating them. This CDR3 is built from 13 residues. CDR1 is GTSNPN and CDR2 is SVGIG in the germline V gene (reference sequence). TCRdb reprocessed the reads with MiXCR, giving one entry per CDR3 protein. The table includes roughly 21,000 distinct CDR3 sequences, 40% to 55% detected once. The source of this sequence is a human donor in good health. This sequence joins TRBV30 and TRBJ2-1; D perhaps matches TRBD1 (6 bases). The sequencing sample was made of cultured T cells, either the whole culture or a sorted T cell fraction (not recorded which). In DNA, the CDR3 is TGTGCCTGGAGTGTAAGGGGGAAAGATGAGCAGTTCTTC. Protein: CAWSVRGKDEQFF.